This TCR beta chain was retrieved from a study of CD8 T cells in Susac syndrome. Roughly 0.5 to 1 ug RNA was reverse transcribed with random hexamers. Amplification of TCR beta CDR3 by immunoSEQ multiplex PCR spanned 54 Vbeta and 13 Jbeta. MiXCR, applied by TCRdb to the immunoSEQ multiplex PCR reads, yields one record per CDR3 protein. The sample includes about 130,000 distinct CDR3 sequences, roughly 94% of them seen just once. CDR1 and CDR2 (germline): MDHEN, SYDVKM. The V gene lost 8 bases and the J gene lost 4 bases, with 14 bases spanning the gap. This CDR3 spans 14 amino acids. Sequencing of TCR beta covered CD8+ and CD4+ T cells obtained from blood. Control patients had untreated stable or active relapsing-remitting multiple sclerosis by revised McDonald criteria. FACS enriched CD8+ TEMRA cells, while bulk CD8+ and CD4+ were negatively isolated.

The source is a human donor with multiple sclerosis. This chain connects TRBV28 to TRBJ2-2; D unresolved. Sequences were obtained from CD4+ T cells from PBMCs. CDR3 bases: TGTGCCAGCCACAATCAGTATGGCACCGGGGAGCTGTTTTTT. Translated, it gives CASHNQYGTGELFF.